The rows below give T cell receptor beta chains drawn from one sample of a study of blood T cell repertoires in COVID-19. Clones were read by immunoSEQ multiplex PCR, and TCRdb kept only the in-frame ones, dropping some. The profile covers about 220,000 clones, with around 84% appearing a single time and around 3% taken by the ten largest. Source material: peripheral blood. The source is a man aged 50-59 years who had recovered from COVID-19. CDR3s include the opening cysteine and the closing phenylalanine or tryptophan. The D gene is left open where the match is weak. Rows give clone size only sometimes, using once, few, many, or a class for an expanded clone.

cdr3_length d_call clone_size j_call v_call cdr3_nt cdr3_aa
15 . . TRBJ1-1 TRBV5-1 TGCGCCAGCAGCCTCACGGCCGGGATGAACACTGAAGCTTTCTTT CASSLTAGMNTEAFF
16 . . TRBJ1-5 TRBV5-1 TGCGCCAGAAAGCAGGGGAAGCGTAGAAGCAATCAGCCCCAGCATTTT CARKQGKRRSNQPQHF
16 TRBD1 . TRBJ2-7 TRBV5-1 TGCGCCAGCACCGAGGAGGGCGACAGGGGAACCTACGAGCAGTACTTC CASTEEGDRGTYEQYF
17 . . TRBJ1-5 TRBV19 TGTGCCAGTAGTACCGGGACAAGACAGTATAGCAATCAGCCCCAGCATTTT CASSTGTRQYSNQPQHF
14 TRBD1 few TRBJ2-1 TRBV29-1 TGCAGCGTCATCGGGACAGGTACCAGCAATGAGCAGTTCTTC CSVIGTGTSNEQFF
14 . . TRBJ2-3 TRBV18 TGTGCCAGCTCACAGAACTCAGGTGCAGATACGCAGTATTTT CASSQNSGADTQYF
18 TRBD2 . TRBJ2-7 TRBV7-9 TGTGCCAGCAGACCAAGCGGGGCGGGCGGCCCCGACTCCTACGAGCAGTACTTC CASRPSGAGGPDSYEQYF
16 TRBD1 . TRBJ2-2 TRBV7-9 TGTGCCAGCAGCCTCCCGGGACAGGCGAACACCGGGGAGCTGTTTTTT CASSLPGQANTGELFF
14 TRBD2 . TRBJ2-3 TRBV5-1 TGCGCCAGCAGCGGACGTAGCGGGGAGGGGACGCAGTATTTT CASSGRSGEGTQYF
11 . . TRBJ2-2 TRBV10-2 TGCGCCAGCCGCCTAGCCGGGGAGCTGTTTTTT CASRLAGELFF
12 . . TRBJ1-4 TRBV18 TGTGCCAGCTCACCCGGTTATGAAAAACTGTTTTTT CASSPGYEKLFF
15 . . TRBJ2-1 TRBV30 TGTGCCTGGAGTCCCTTTGGGAGGATCGTTAATGAGCAGTTCTTC CAWSPFGRIVNEQFF
15 TRBD1 . TRBJ2-7 TRBV28 TGTGCCAGCAGTTCGCCGGGACAGAACTCCTACGAGCAGTACTTC CASSSPGQNSYEQYF
13 . . TRBJ1-5 TRBV9 TGTGCCAGCAGCGTAGAGGAACAGGGCACCCAGCATTTT CASSVEEQGTQHF
14 . once TRBJ1-4 TRBV11-2 TGTGCCAGCAGCTGGGCAGACGGAAATGAAAAACTGTTTTTT CASSWADGNEKLFF
11 . . TRBJ2-7 TRBV29-1 TGCAGCGTTGGGAGTGGGTACGAGCAGTACTTC CSVGSGYEQYF
14 . . TRBJ1-2 TRBV19 TGTGCCAGTAGTACGACCATGACTGCCTATGGCTACACCTTC CASSTTMTAYGYTF
14 . . TRBJ1-5 TRBV6-6 TGTGCCAGCAGTAGTGGGCAGGGAAATCAGCCCCAGCATTTT CASSSGQGNQPQHF
15 TRBD2 . TRBJ2-2 TRBV6-1 TGTGCCAGCAGTGAAGGCGGGAGCAACACCGGGGAGCTGTTTTTT CASSEGGSNTGELFF
17 TRBD2 . TRBJ2-1 TRBV5-1 TGCGCCAGCAGCCCCGCTGGACTAGCGGGAGCCCTCTATGAGCAGTTCTTC CASSPAGLAGALYEQFF
14 . . TRBJ1-5 TRBV19 TGTGCCAGTTCCAGGGGAAATGGCAATCAGCCCCAGCATTTT CASSRGNGNQPQHF
15 . . TRBJ2-5 TRBV25-1 TGTGCCAGCAGTGACCCTCGAACAGGTCCGGAGACCCAGTACTTC CASSDPRTGPETQYF
16 TRBD1 . TRBJ1-1 TRBV28 TGTGCCAGCAGTTTAATCGCACAGGGGGCGAGTGGTGAAGCTTTCTTT CASSLIAQGASGEAFF
14 TRBD1 . TRBJ1-3 TRBV29-1 TGCAGCGTTGGCGGGACAGGGTCTGGAAACACCATATATTTT CSVGGTGSGNTIYF
15 . . TRBJ1-5 TRBV19 TGTGCCAGTAGTATTGGGGCAGGGGTCGGTCAGCCCCAGCATTTT CASSIGAGVGQPQHF
15 . few TRBJ2-2 TRBV7-7 TGTGCCAGCAGCCCCAACAGGGCTAAGACCGGGGAGCTGTTTTTT CASSPNRAKTGELFF
14 . . TRBJ2-3 TRBV6-5 TGTGCCAGCAGTTACATGAGGTTCACAGATACGCAGTATTTT CASSYMRFTDTQYF
16 TRBD2 . TRBJ2-2 TRBV30 TGTGCCTGGACCGCCTTAGCGGGACGCCCCCGAGGGGAGCTGTTTTTT CAWTALAGRPRGELFF
12 TRBD1 . TRBJ1-5 TRBV28 TGTGCCAGCACCACAGGGGCCCAGCCCCAGCATTTT CASTTGAQPQHF
14 . once TRBJ1-2 TRBV11-3 TGTGCCAGCAGCTTAGGGCCTTCGGGGTATGGCTACACCTTC CASSLGPSGYGYTF
14 . . TRBJ1-6 TRBV28 TGTGCCAGCGGGGGGTGGTCGAAGGGGTCACCCCTCCACTTT CASGGWSKGSPLHF
18 . . TRBJ1-5 TRBV4-1 TGCGCCAGCAGCCCCATCGGCACAGGCTTGAATGGCAATCAGCCCCAGCATTTT CASSPIGTGLNGNQPQHF
19 TRBD2 . TRBJ2-5 TRBV5-8 TGTGCCAGCAGCGAGCCACTAGATCAGGGCTTGCGGGGGGCAGAGACCCAGTACTTC CASSEPLDQGLRGAETQYF
14 . few TRBJ2-2 TRBV11-3 TGTGCCAGCAGCTTAGCTCGCGGTGTCGGGGAGCTGTTTTTT CASSLARGVGELFF
16 TRBD2 . TRBJ2-7 TRBV2 TGTGCCAGCAGGACGGTGACTAGCGGGTCTACCTACGAGCAGTACTTC CASRTVTSGSTYEQYF
15 . . TRBJ1-2 TRBV27 TGTGCCAGCAGTTTACATGGACAGACTAACTATGGCTACACCTTC CASSLHGQTNYGYTF
14 TRBD2 . TRBJ2-3 TRBV20-1 TGCAGTGCTAGTGGGCTAGCGGTCACAGATACGCAGTATTTT CSASGLAVTDTQYF
15 TRBD1 . TRBJ2-2 TRBV7-2 TGTGCCAGCACACGACAGGGGCCCAACACCGGGGAGCTGTTTTTT CASTRQGPNTGELFF
16 TRBD2 . TRBJ2-3 TRBV3-1/TRBV3-2 TGTGCCAGCAGCCTGGGACTAGCGGGAGGGCAAAGTACGCAGTATTTT CASSLGLAGGQSTQYF
15 . . TRBJ2-5 TRBV7-8 TGTGCCAGCAGCGCACCAGGGGGGTACCAAGAGACCCAGTACTTC CASSAPGGYQETQYF
18 TRBD2 . TRBJ2-1 TRBV11-2 TGTGCCAGCAGCCGCTCCCGTATGACTAGCGGGGTGAACAATGAGCAGTTCTTC CASSRSRMTSGVNNEQFF
13 . . TRBJ2-1 TRBV30 TGTGCCTGGAGTACAGGGACCTCAGATGAGCAGTTCTTC CAWSTGTSDEQFF
17 TRBD1 . TRBJ1-2 TRBV28 TGTGCCAGCAGTTCGCCGGGACAGGGGGCGAGGGACTATGGCTACACCTTC CASSSPGQGARDYGYTF
12 . . TRBJ2-7 TRBV12-3/TRBV12-4 TGTGCCAGCAGTATACAGGGAGACGAGCAGTACTTC CASSIQGDEQYF
13 TRBD1 . TRBJ1-3 TRBV18 TGTGCCAGCTCACCAAGACAGGGGAACACCATATATTTT CASSPRQGNTIYF
16 TRBD1 . TRBJ2-1 TRBV7-9 TGTGCCAGCAGTTCCGACAGGGGCGAAGGGGGCAATGAGCAGTTCTTC CASSSDRGEGGNEQFF
11 . . TRBJ1-2 TRBV19 TGTGCCAGTAGTACGGGGATCGGCTACACCTTC CASSTGIGYTF
14 TRBD2 . TRBJ2-3 TRBV10-3 TGTGCCATCAGAGAAGCGGGGAGCACAGATACGCAGTATTTT CAIREAGSTDTQYF
16 TRBD2 . TRBJ2-1 TRBV4-1 TGCGCCAGCAGCCACAAATGGGACCCTAGCGGGAGTGAGCAGTTCTTC CASSHKWDPSGSEQFF
11 TRBD1 . TRBJ1-2 TRBV28 TGTGCCAGTTACAGGGGGCCTGGCTACACCTTC CASYRGPGYTF
13 TRBD1 . TRBJ2-7 TRBV5-1 TGCGCCAGCAGCTTAGACAGGGCTGCCGAGCAGTACTTC CASSLDRAAEQYF
14 TRBD1 . TRBJ2-7 TRBV5-1 TGCGCCAGCAGCTTCCGGGACAGGGGGTACGAGCAGTACTTC CASSFRDRGYEQYF
17 TRBD1 . TRBJ1-6 TRBV5-1 TGCGCCAGCAGCTCTTATACCAGGGGGGCCGGGAATTCACCCCTCCACTTT CASSSYTRGAGNSPLHF
15 . once TRBJ2-1 TRBV7-8 TGTGCCAGCAGCTTTCGCCATAGCTCCTACAATGAGCAGTTCTTC CASSFRHSSYNEQFF
15 TRBD2 . TRBJ2-3 TRBV6-5 TGTGCCAGCGGCCGCGGGACTAGCGGCACAGATACGCAGTATTTT CASGRGTSGTDTQYF